The clone carrying this TCR beta chain was observed a single time. The data were produced by immunoSEQ multiplex PCR, yet TCRdb's version contains in-frame clones alone and is incomplete. This table has roughly 76,000 clones, about 90% appearing once. The source of the sample is a study of T cell changes during pregnancy in multiple sclerosis. Germline V gives CDR1 SGHAT, CDR2 FQNNGV. Between the trimmed V and J ends, which lost 1 base and 0 bases, there was a span of 10 bases. The length of the CDR3 is 16 residues. Source: CD4+ T cells from peripheral blood mononuclear cells, taken in the second trimester of pregnancy. J is TRBJ1-3 and V is TRBV11-2; no definite D call. The origin of this receptor is a female donor with multiple sclerosis, enrolled in a pregnancy study. The CDR3 protein is CASSLGIQASGNTIYF. As DNA, the CDR3 is TGTGCCAGCAGCTTAGGGATTCAGGCCTCTGGAAACACCATATATTTT.